The clone carrying this T cell receptor beta chain was counted between two and nine times. Its matching antigen is unknown. Time point: newly diagnosed GD, antithyroid drugs for less than 3 months. Scientists built the TCR library using RNA that was extracted from PBMCs. CDR3-region Arm-PCR and iRepertoire HTBI primers produced the TCR beta libraries. MiXCR was run by TCRdb on the multiplex PCR reads, yielding one entry per CDR3 protein. The repertoire consists of 360,000 or so distinct CDR3 sequences, with about an eighth occurring once and the leading ten covering over 15%. The source of the sample is a study of regulatory T cells in long-lasting Graves disease. Per germline, CDR1 LNHDA and CDR2 SQIVND (reference sequence). There are 14 residues in the CDR3. V dropped 2 bases and J dropped 3 bases, with 11 bases sitting between them. Points from the study as a whole: TCR diversity was lower in persistent Graves' patients (versus newly diagnosed ones). Among samples with persistent disease, TRBV28, TRBJ1-2 and TRBJ2-5 were favored. Clonotypes that were public and shared totalled 2,500 to 3,500 in persistent patients versus 800 to 1,000 in new patients.

Separately, the same data were catalogued under a study of T cells in Graves' hyperthyroidism and ophthalmopathy. That paper notes: The primer set for the first-round RT-PCR of the TCR CDR3 was HTBI.

The chain recombines TRBV19 with TRBJ2-7; D is possibly TRBD1 or TRBD2 (5 bases each). The specimen comprised peripheral blood mononuclear cells (PBMCs), sampled at new diagnosis, from a patient treated with antithyroid drugs. This TCR was recovered from a young woman with Graves disease. CDR3 nucleotide sequence: TGTGCCAGTAGTATAAGGGACGCGGGCTACGAGCAGTACTTC. It specifies CASSIRDAGYEQYF.